This T cell receptor (beta chain) was identified during a study of CD8 T cells in ankylosing spondylitis. Overall study findings and caveats: Significant enrichment of disease-linked clones was reported in matched ankylosing spondylitis synovial fluid.

V was clipped by 0 bases and J by 4 bases; unmatched bases: 6. The CDR3 is 17 residues long. Germline V gene sequence: CDR1 LGHNA, CDR2 YSLEER. There are many counts of this clonotype. Its antigen is not known. TCRdb recomputed calls from the 5' RACE reads with MiXCR, one row per CDR3 protein. The repertoire holds 150,000 to 200,000 distinct CDR3 sequences, approximately 12% seen once, with around 10% in the top ten. The TCR originated in a female donor with ankylosing spondylitis or in good health (not recorded which). The sample taken for sequencing was blood, either unsorted or a sorted T cell fraction (not recorded which). The chain carries TRBV4-3 and TRBJ2-1, with 10 bases fitting TRBD2. This CDR3 is CASSQDNRLAGYNEQFF. CDR3 nucleotides: TGCGCCAGCAGCCAAGATAACAGACTAGCGGGTTACAATGAGCAGTTCTTC.